The clone carrying this T cell receptor (beta chain) was seen more than once but under ten times. Its antigen is undetermined. This entry is derived from a study of cytomegalovirus exposure and HLA in healthy donors. Study-wide findings and caveats: HLA restriction was apparent for most CMV-associated TCR beta chains in a later analysis. Cytomegalovirus-associated TCR beta chains were listed, numbering roughly 150.

Trimming shortened V by 6 bases and J by 1 base, and 13 bases separated the two germline ends. CDR3 size: 14 residues. Germline V gene lookup returns CDR1 MNHEY and CDR2 SMNVEV (reference sequence). The PCR had 60 Vbeta and 13 Jbeta primers. Libraries were prepared by immunoSEQ multiplex PCR; TCRdb keeps only in-frame clonotypes and omits some of them. The sample lists approximately 35,000 clones; roughly 67% were seen once. This chain links TRBV27 with TRBJ2-7; TRBD2 is a possible D gene (5 bases). This TCR was recovered from a man aged 35 to 55 in good health and CMV-seropositive. Sequences were obtained from PBMCs. CDR3 sequence: CASRQAGLSYEQYF. The CDR3 region has the DNA TGTGCCAGCAGGCAGGCGGGCCTTTCCTACGAGCAGTACTTC.